The 21 T cell receptor beta chains below all came from one sample that was sequenced in a study of blood T cell repertoires in COVID-19. Generated by immunoSEQ multiplex PCR, the TCRdb table keeps only in-frame clones and is missing some. The sample has 150,000 to 190,000 clones, around 74% seen once. Sequencing was carried out using peripheral blood. The receptors come from a woman older than 75 with acute or convalescent COVID-19.

The rearrangement links TRBV6-5 to TRBJ2-7, with 7 nucleotides matching TRBD1. Germline lookup yields CDR1 MNHEY and CDR2 SVGAGI. The trim removed 2 bases at V and 0 bases at J, leaving 4 bases unmatched. CDR3 length: 15 residues. The CDR3 spells CASSYGGQSSYEQYF. Here the CDR3 DNA reads TGTGCCAGCAGTTACGGGGGACAGTCCTCCTACGAGCAGTACTTC.

The gene calls are TRBV7-3 and TRBJ2-2; a weak D match, TRBD2 (5 bases). This CDR3 is built from 14 residues. Germline V gene data show CDR1 as SGHTA and CDR2 as FQGTGA. Trimming took off 5 bases at V and 2 bases at J, with 9 bases between the two ends. The DNA for the CDR3 is TGTGCCAGCAGCATAGACTATAACACCGGGGAGCTGTTTTTT. Translation gives CASSIDYNTGELFF.

The chain joins TRBV2 to TRBJ2-3; tentative D call: TRBD2 (6 bases). Trimming cost V 4 bases and J 4 bases, with 9 bases left between them. The CDR3 covers 13 residues. Germline V lookup: CDR1 SNHLY, CDR2 FYNNEI. The CDR3 sequence: CASSVGGADTQYF. CDR3 bases: TGTGCCAGCAGTGTGGGAGGCGCAGATACGCAGTATTTT.

This chain connects TRBV3-1 (or the pseudogene TRBV3-2) to TRBJ2-7; 8 bases match TRBD2. The CDR3 is 16 residues long. The junction had 7 bases not matched to a gene; V was cut back by 1 base and J by 2 bases. Germline values: CDR1 LGHDT, CDR2 YNNKEL (reference sequence). The CDR3 region is CASSQGVASGPYEQYF. The DNA for the CDR3 is TGTGCCAGCAGCCAAGGGGTCGCTAGCGGGCCCTACGAGCAGTACTTC.

The chain is built from TRBV9 and TRBJ2-3; 8 bases align to TRBD2. The CDR3 runs 17 residues. With V trimmed by 7 bases and J by 4 bases, 17 bases remained unmatched. CDR1 and CDR2 from the germline V gene are SGDLS and YYNGEE. The chain's CDR3 is CASQPGRVPPVADTQYF. The CDR3 coding sequence is TGTGCCAGCCAGCCCGGGAGGGTCCCCCCTGTGGCAGATACGCAGTATTTT.

The chain is built from TRBV5-5 and TRBJ2-2; 7 nucleotides agree with TRBD2. Germline loops: CDR1 SGHKS, CDR2 YYEKEE (reference sequence). Trimming removed 5 bases from V and 4 bases from J; junction bases left unmatched: 5. The CDR3 spans 14 residues. In nucleotides, the CDR3 is TGTGCCAGCAGTCAAGTAGCGGGCACCGGGGAGCTGTTTTTT. Translating it yields CASSQVAGTGELFF.

The V call is TRBV2, the J call TRBJ1-1, with 8 bases lining up with TRBD1. Germline V CDR1 and CDR2: SNHLY, FYNNEI. This CDR3 has 14 residues. Trimming took 6 bases from V and 3 from J; bases not matched to a gene: 6. The CDR3 region has the DNA TGTGCCAGCAGAGATCTGACAGGGGACACTGAAGCTTTCTTT. This sequence encodes CASRDLTGDTEAFF.

V and J are TRBV27 and TRBJ2-7, with a tentative D call TRBD1 (6 bases). This CDR3 contains 13 residues. Trimming left V 4 bases short and J 5 bases short, with 12 bases between. Germline V gene data show CDR1 as MNHEY and CDR2 as SMNVEV (reference sequence). The CDR3, as DNA: TGTGCCAGCAGTTACAGGGAGTCTCACGAGCAGTACTTC. Translation gives CASSYRESHEQYF.

V usage is TRBV19 and J usage is TRBJ2-6; D not resolved. Trimming pared 3 bases from V and 0 bases from J, leaving 9 bases between. The CDR3 runs 16 residues. CDR1 LNHDA and CDR2 SQIVND come from the germline V gene (reference sequence). CDR3 amino acids: CASSIVRISGANVLTF. In DNA form, the CDR3 reads TGTGCCAGTAGTATTGTGCGAATCTCTGGGGCCAACGTCCTGACTTTC.

The V call is TRBV3-1 (or the pseudogene TRBV3-2), the J call TRBJ2-7, with a tentative D call TRBD2 (5 bases). Germline CDR1 LGHDT, CDR2 YNNKEL (reference sequence). CDR3 length: 14 residues. V was shortened by 4 bases and J by 0 bases, with 10 bases between the two germline ends. In DNA form, the CDR3 reads TGTGCCAGCAGCCGCGCCGGGGTCTCCTACGAGCAGTACTTC. Its protein product is CASSRAGVSYEQYF.

The sample holds a few counts of this clone. The genes are TRBV5-1 and TRBJ1-5, with D possibly TRBD1 on 6 matching bases. This CDR3 spans 15 amino acids. The V end was cut by 8 bases, the J end by 0 bases, with 15 bases between. Germline V gene data show CDR1 as SGHRS and CDR2 as YFSETQ. For the CDR3, the DNA is TGCGCCAGGCCTAACAGGGCGAATAGCAATCAGCCCCAGCATTTT. It is translated as CARPNRANSNQPQHF.

The rearrangement links TRBV5-6 to TRBJ2-1; 8 nucleotides match TRBD2. CDR3 length: 13 amino acids. V shed 4 bases and J 12 bases; nucleotides not matched to a gene: 9. Germline-derived CDR1 and CDR2 are SGHDT and YYEEEE. CDR3 region: CASSRGGPSGQFF. The CDR3 DNA follows: TGTGCCAGCAGCCGGGGGGGACCCTCGGGGCAGTTCTTC.

This clone showed up just once. V is TRBV2 and J is TRBJ2-7, with TRBD2 identical over 11 bases. Germline CDR1 SNHLY, CDR2 FYNNEI. V was clipped by 6 bases and J by 7 bases; unmatched bases: 11. The CDR3 has 15 residues. Written as DNA, the CDR3 is TGTGCCAGCAGCAAACTAGCGGGGGCCCCTGAGGAGCAGTACTTC. This encodes CASSKLAGAPEEQYF. Full variable domain (remainder filled in from reference TRBV2 and TRBJ2-7): EPEVTQTPSHQVTQMGQEVILRCVPISNHLYFYWYRQILGQKVEFLVSFYNNEISEKSEIFDDQFSVERPDGSNFTLKIRSTKLEDSAMYFCASSKLAGAPEEQYFGPGTRLTVT.

The V and J genes are TRBV9 and TRBJ2-3; maybe TRBD2 (5 bases). Between the trimmed V and J ends, which lost 0 bases and 2 bases, there was a span of 13 bases. Per germline, CDR1 SGDLS and CDR2 YYNGEE. This CDR3 region has 16 residues. The CDR3 reads CASSVAIRDSTDTQYF. CDR3 DNA sequence: TGTGCCAGCAGCGTAGCTATCCGGGATTCCACAGATACGCAGTATTTT.

The J gene is TRBJ2-1, the V gene TRBV2; possible D gene TRBD2, 6 bases. Germline loops: CDR1 SNHLY, CDR2 FYNNEI. Trimming pared 4 bases from V and 0 bases from J, leaving 10 bases between. CDR3 size: 15 residues. CDR3 loop: CASSGRESSYNEQFF. The CDR3 DNA reads as TGTGCCAGCAGTGGTCGGGAGAGCTCCTACAATGAGCAGTTCTTC.

The chain has TRBV7-2 and TRBJ1-6; 11 bases match TRBD1. The trim removed 8 bases at V and 8 bases at J, leaving 2 bases unmatched. The CDR3 runs 13 residues. The germline gives CDR1 SGHTA, CDR2 FQGNSA. The CDR3 DNA reads as TGTGCCAGCGGACAGGGGGCTGATTCACCCCTCCACTTT. Its translation is CASGQGADSPLHF. Supplemented by reference TRBV7-2 and TRBJ1-6, the full variable domain reads GAGVSQSPSNKVTEKGKDVELRCDPISGHTALYWYRQSLGQGLEFLIYFQGNSAPDKSGLPSDRFSAERTGGSVSTLTIQRTQQEDSAVYLCASGQGADSPLHFGNGTRLTVT.

The chain carries TRBV12-5 and TRBJ2-3; 11 bases agree with TRBD2. Germline CDR1 and CDR2: LGHNT and FRNRAP. There are 17 residues in the CDR3. The V segment lost 5 bases and the J segment 2 bases; nucleotides outside the gene matches: 9. CDR3 nucleotides: TGTGCTAGTGGTGCCCACGGGACTAGCGGACCCACAGATACGCAGTATTTT. It codes for CASGAHGTSGPTDTQYF.

The genes are TRBV2 and TRBJ1-1, with a weak D call TRBD1 (6 bases). The ends were cut back, 4 bases at V and 3 bases at J, with 9 bases in the middle. The CDR3 sequence is 13 residues long. Looked up from germline, CDR1 is SNHLY and CDR2 is FYNNEI. In DNA, the CDR3 is TGTGCCAGCAGTGTACAGGGACACACTGAAGCTTTCTTT. Translated, it gives CASSVQGHTEAFF.

V usage is TRBV2 and J usage is TRBJ1-5; D gene unclear. This CDR3 spans 13 amino acids. The germline gives CDR1 SNHLY, CDR2 FYNNEI. The germline V and J ends were trimmed by 6 bases and 0 bases, with 6 bases remaining between them. CDR3 sequence: CASRTHSNQPQHF. As DNA, the CDR3 is TGTGCCAGCAGGACTCATAGCAATCAGCCCCAGCATTTT.

This chain links TRBV5-1 with TRBJ2-1, with D possibly matching TRBD1 (5 bases). The CDR3 covers 13 residues. CDR1 and CDR2 (germline): SGHRS, YFSETQ. Between the trimmed V and J ends, which lost 2 bases and 9 bases, there was a span of 12 bases. The CDR3 reads CASSFNRKGEQFF. CDR3 bases: TGCGCCAGCAGCTTCAACAGGAAAGGTGAGCAGTTCTTC.

This sequence joins TRBV3-1 (or the pseudogene TRBV3-2) and TRBJ2-7; 9 nucleotides line up with TRBD2. This CDR3 is 15 amino acids long. Germline values: CDR1 LGHDT, CDR2 YNNKEL (reference sequence). V shed 1 base and J 12 bases; nucleotides not matched to a gene: 13. The CDR3 sequence: CASSQGLAGPTSWYF. CDR3 nucleotides: TGTGCCAGCAGCCAAGGGCTAGCGGGACCCACCTCTTGGTACTTC.